The 25 T cell receptor beta chains in this list originate from one sample, sequenced in a study of T cells in Graves' hyperthyroidism and ophthalmopathy. Amplification targeted TCR beta CDR3 regions from RNA transcripts. The TCR CDR3 was amplified in a first-round RT-PCR using the HTBI primer set. TCRdb analysed the multiplex PCR reads with MiXCR anew, one entry per CDR3 protein. Of nearly 750,000 distinct CDR3 sequences in the sample, approximately 36% were seen once. Material for sequencing was blood. These receptors all stem from a middle-aged woman with Graves' hyperthyroidism.

V usage is TRBV10-3 and J usage is TRBJ2-5, with a weak D call TRBD2 (5 bases). Germline assignment: CDR1 ENHRY and CDR2 SYGVKD. V was clipped by 4 bases and J by 1 base, with 7 bases between them. The CDR3 length is 13 residues. CDR3 coding DNA: TGTGCCATCAGTGCCGGACTCCAAGAGACCCAGTACTTC. Translated: CAISAGLQETQYF.

In this sample, this clonotype turned up many times. The rearrangement links TRBV12-3 or TRBV12-4 to TRBJ2-7; 9 positions agree with TRBD1. This CDR3 is built from 12 residues. Trimming took 5 bases from V and 10 from J; bases not matched to a gene: 6. The DNA for the CDR3 is TGTGCCAGCAGTATGGGACAGGGCGAACAGTACTTC. Amino acids: CASSMGQGEQYF.

The chain employs TRBV29-1 and TRBJ1-5; TRBD1 might be the D (5 bases). Germline-derived CDR1 and CDR2 are SQVTM and ANQGSEA. V lost 6 bases, J lost 1 base, and 16 bases lay in between. The length of the CDR3 is 15 residues. The CDR3 region has the DNA TGCAGCGTGGGGGGATTCGGGGGGAGCAATCAGCCCCAGCATTTT. This gives the protein CSVGGFGGSNQPQHF.

The chain recombines TRBV6-5 with TRBJ1-5; D might be TRBD1 (6 bases). Between the trimmed V and J ends, which lost 0 bases and 5 bases, there was a span of 14 bases. The CDR3 runs 16 residues. Germline lookup yields CDR1 MNHEY and CDR2 SVGAGI. The CDR3, as DNA: TGTGCCAGCAGTTACTCGATGCCGGGGGGGCATCAGCCCCAGCATTTT. Amino acid sequence: CASSYSMPGGHQPQHF.

This clonotype was detected only a few times. This rearrangement joins TRBV10-3 to TRBJ1-2, with D possibly being TRBD1 (5 bases). Between the trimmed V and J ends, which lost 3 bases and 4 bases, there was a span of 9 bases. Germline V lookup: CDR1 ENHRY, CDR2 SYGVKD. The CDR3 totals 13 residues. CDR3 in DNA: TGTGCCATCAGTGATGGAAGGGGCTATGGCTACACCTTC. This sequence encodes CAISDGRGYGYTF.

At least ten counts were recorded for this clonotype. The CDR3 here is CSVDTETYGYTF. CDR3 bases: TGCAGCGTTGATACGGAGACTTATGGCTACACCTTC. The chain recombines TRBV29-1 with TRBJ1-2; D is uncertain. Germline values: CDR1 SQVTM, CDR2 ANQGSEA. The V end lost 3 bases, the J end lost 5 bases, and 10 bases lay between the germline ends. The CDR3 runs to 12 residues.

The chain has TRBV11-2 and TRBJ2-5; the D is unclear. V was shortened by 5 bases and J by 1 base, with 14 bases between the two germline ends. Germline assignment: CDR1 SGHAT and CDR2 FQNNGV. The CDR3 totals 15 residues. The CDR3, as DNA: TGTGCCAGCAGCCCCCTGTGGACGGGCCAAGAGACCCAGTACTTC. The encoded protein is CASSPLWTGQETQYF.

The sample holds many counts of this clonotype. This rearrangement joins TRBV7-8 to TRBJ1-5; the D is unclear. With 5 bases removed from V and 1 base from J, the gap between germline ends came to 9 bases. CDR3 length: 14 amino acids. The V gene's germline CDR1 is SGHVS and CDR2 FQNEAQ. CDR3 nucleotides: TGTGCCAGCAGCGTTACCGTGAGCAATCAGCCCCAGCATTTT. The encoded protein is CASSVTVSNQPQHF.

Turning to this clonotype: One end of the junction is discordant with germline, which a read error may explain. The chain joins TRBV7-9 to TRBJ2-2; 8 bases fit TRBD1. In germline, CDR1 is SEHNR, CDR2 FQNEAQ (reference sequence). The CDR3 is made up of 15 amino acids. CDR3 sequence reads: CASSPYLTGARELFF. The CDR3 nucleotides are TGCGCCAGCAGCCCTTACCTGACAGGGGCCCGGGAGCTGTTTTTT.

The chain has TRBV7-2 and TRBJ1-6; a possible D gene is TRBD1 (5 bases). CDR1 and CDR2 (germline): SGHTA, FQGNSA. V was trimmed by 1 base and J by 7 bases, leaving 14 bases between them. The CDR3 spans 16 residues. In nucleotides, the CDR3 is TGTGCCAGCAGCTTAGTTGGGGGGGTCCTGAATTCACCCCTCCACTTT. Translation: CASSLVGGVLNSPLHF.

The rearrangement links TRBV2 to TRBJ2-7; 9 bases align to TRBD2. CDR3 length equals 14 residues. Germline V gene sequence: CDR1 SNHLY, CDR2 FYNNEI. V lost 4 bases, J lost 5 bases, and 6 bases stayed unmatched. The CDR3 region is CASSARGGVNEQYF. In DNA form, the CDR3 reads TGTGCCAGCAGTGCGCGGGGGGGTGTGAACGAGCAGTACTTC.

About this clonotype: A much larger clone differs by one base, so this may be a read error. The chain links TRBV5-6 to TRBJ1-6; D is unresolved. The CDR3 extends over 14 amino acids. Per germline, CDR1 SGHDT and CDR2 YYEEEE. CDR3 sequence reads: CASSLATVNSPLRF. The DNA of the CDR3 is TGTGCCAGCAGCTTGGCCACAGTAAATTCACCCCTCCGCTTT.

This clonotype was seen only a few times. This sequence joins TRBV5-1 and TRBJ2-5, with 11 nucleotides matching TRBD1. Per the germline V gene, CDR1 is SGHRS and CDR2 is YFSETQ. Trimming at V came to 3 bases and at J to 5 bases, leaving 6 bases not matched to a gene. The CDR3 is 15 amino acids. The CDR3 sequence: CASSSWTGGGETQYF. The CDR3 DNA reads TGCGCCAGCAGCTCCTGGACAGGGGGCGGGGAGACCCAGTACTTC.

On this clonotype: A much larger clonotype is one base distant, so this may be a read error. The genes are TRBV2 and TRBJ1-5; maybe TRBD1 (6 bases). Germline CDR1 reads SNHLY; CDR2 reads FYNNEI. This CDR3 spans 15 amino acids. CDR3 loop: CASKSDSSSSQPQHF. The CDR3 nucleotides read TGTGCCAGCAAATCGGACAGTTCAAGCAGTCAGCCCCAGCATTTT.

This clonotype was counted at least ten times. This sequence joins TRBV24-1 and TRBJ1-6, with TRBD1 as a possible D gene (6 bases). Trimming removed 1 base at V and 7 bases at J, with 10 bases between. CDR1 and CDR2 (germline): KGHDR, SFDVKD. The CDR3 runs to 15 residues. CDR3 amino acids: CATSDLRDKNSPLHF. CDR3 coding DNA: TGTGCCACCAGTGATTTACGGGACAAGAATTCACCCCTCCACTTT.

This clonotype appeared once. Since no conserved phenylalanine or tryptophan closes the CDR3, a read error is the likely cause. This sequence joins TRBV20-1 and TRBJ2-1; possibly TRBD2 for D (5 bases). CDR3 length: 17 amino acids. Germline CDR1 reads DFQATT; CDR2 reads SNEGSKA (reference sequence). CDR3 bases: TGCAGTACTAGATCTCACGGTGAGCGGAGCTCCTACAATGAGCAGTTCGTC. Translating it yields CSTRSHGERSSYNEQFV.

V is TRBV19 and J is TRBJ1-2; TRBD1 aligns across 7 bases. The CDR3 totals 17 residues. The V and J ends lost 10 bases and 0 bases, in that order; junction bases with no gene match: 17. Germline-derived CDR1 and CDR2 are LNHDA and SQIVND (reference sequence). CDR3 sequence reads: CATQGPGQRHSNYGYTF. CDR3 bases: TGTGCCACTCAGGGGCCGGGACAGCGTCATTCTAACTATGGCTACACCTTC.

This sequence joins TRBV7-9 and TRBJ2-7; D is possibly TRBD1 (6 bases). The germline V gene encodes CDR1 SEHNR and CDR2 FQNEAQ (reference sequence). The ends were cut back, 7 bases at V and 6 bases at J, with 13 bases in the middle. The CDR3 has 12 residues. The CDR3 DNA reads TGTGCCAGCACTACAGGGCAGGGCGAGCAGTACTTC. Protein sequence: CASTTGQGEQYF.

The V gene is TRBV7-9, the J gene TRBJ1-5; 9 bases agree with TRBD1. The V segment lost 3 bases and the J segment 6 bases; nucleotides outside the gene matches: 9. Per germline, CDR1 SEHNR and CDR2 FQNEAQ (reference sequence). The CDR3 sequence is 16 residues long. CDR3 sequence reads: CASSFGGQGSPQPQHF. In nucleotides, the CDR3 is TGTGCCAGCAGCTTCGGGGGACAGGGATCTCCTCAGCCCCAGCATTTT.

This clonotype occurred a few times. The V call is TRBV12-3 or TRBV12-4, the J call TRBJ1-2, with D possibly being TRBD1 (5 bases). Between the trimmed V and J ends, which lost 4 bases and 4 bases, there was a span of 10 bases. This CDR3 spans 13 amino acids. The CDR3 spells CASSWGRGYGYTF. CDR3 coding DNA: TGTGCCAGCAGTTGGGGAAGGGGCTATGGCTACACCTTC.

Points on this clonotype: This sequence may be a read error, since a much larger clone differs from it by one base. CDR3 sequence reads: CASSLRDNTYEQYF. DNA for the CDR3: TGTGCCAGCAGCCTTCGGGACAATACCTACGAGCAGTACTTC. The gene calls are TRBV7-2 and TRBJ2-7, with a weak D call TRBD1 (6 bases). Trimming pared 5 bases from V and 2 bases from J, leaving 13 bases between. Looked up from germline, CDR1 is SGHTA and CDR2 is FQGNSA. The CDR3 has 14 residues.

This clonotype has at least ten counts. The chain recombines TRBV19 with TRBJ2-7, with 12 bases fitting TRBD2. The CDR3 is made up of 16 amino acids. The germline gives CDR1 LNHDA, CDR2 SQIVND (reference sequence). V trimming: 3 bases; J trimming: 6 bases; junction bases outside the gene matches: 9. CDR3 sequence reads: CASSIGGLAGITEQYF. Here the CDR3 DNA reads TGTGCCAGTAGTATCGGAGGACTAGCGGGAATAACCGAGCAGTACTTC.

This clonotype was seen at least ten times. This rearrangement joins TRBV20-1 to TRBJ1-5; D is undetermined. Trimming cost V 3 bases and J 0 bases, with 15 bases left between them. Germline lookup yields CDR1 DFQATT and CDR2 SNEGSKA (reference sequence). The CDR3 runs to 16 residues. The chain's CDR3 is CSASQADPYSNQPQHF. CDR3 bases: TGCAGTGCTAGTCAGGCAGACCCATATAGCAATCAGCCCCAGCATTTT.

This clonotype was found a few times. The rearrangement uses TRBV14 and TRBJ1-1; D perhaps matches TRBD1 (6 bases). The germline CDR1 and CDR2 sequences are SGHDN and FVKESK. Deletions cut 8 bases from V and 3 bases from J, with 16 bases between. There are 14 residues in the CDR3. Written as DNA, the CDR3 is TGTGCCAGCTCACCACAGGGTTTCGACACTGAAGCTTTCTTT. Its protein product is CASSPQGFDTEAFF.

A note on this clonotype: One base away lies a much larger clone, so this may be a sequencing read error. No conserved phenylalanine or tryptophan ends this CDR3, so it is likely a read error. The gene calls are TRBV5-1 and TRBJ1-2; tentative D call: TRBD1 (5 bases). The CDR3 is 15 residues long. CDR1 is SGHRS and CDR2 is YFSETQ in the germline V gene. V lost 0 bases to trimming and J lost 5 bases, with 14 bases between them. CDR3 amino acids: CASSLVGEGLYGYTS. CDR3 DNA sequence: TGCGCCAGCAGCTTGGTAGGAGAGGGGTTGTATGGCTACACCTCC.